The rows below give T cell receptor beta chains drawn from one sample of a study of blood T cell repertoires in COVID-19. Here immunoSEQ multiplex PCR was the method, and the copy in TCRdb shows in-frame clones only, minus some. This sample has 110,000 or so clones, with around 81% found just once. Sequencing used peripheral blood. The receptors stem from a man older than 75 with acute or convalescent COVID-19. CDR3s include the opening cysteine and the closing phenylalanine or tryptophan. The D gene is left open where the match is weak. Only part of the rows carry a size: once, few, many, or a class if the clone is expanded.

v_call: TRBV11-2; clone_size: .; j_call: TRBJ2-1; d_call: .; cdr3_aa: CASSAHNEQFF; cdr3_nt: TGTGCCAGCAGCGCGCACAATGAGCAGTTCTTC
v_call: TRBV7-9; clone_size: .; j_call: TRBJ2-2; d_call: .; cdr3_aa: CAGQMSGELFF; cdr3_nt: TGTGCCGGCCAGATGTCCGGGGAGCTGTTTTTT
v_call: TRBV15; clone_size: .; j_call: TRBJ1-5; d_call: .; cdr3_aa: CATSREYIQGNQPQHF; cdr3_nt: TGTGCCACCAGCAGAGAATATATACAAGGCAATCAGCCCCAGCATTTT
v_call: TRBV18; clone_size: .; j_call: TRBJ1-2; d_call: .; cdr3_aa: CASSPDTTGSYTF; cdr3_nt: TGTGCCAGCTCACCGGACACCACAGGGTCCTACACCTTC
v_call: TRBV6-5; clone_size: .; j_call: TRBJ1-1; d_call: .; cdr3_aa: CASCRGNTEAFF; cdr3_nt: TGTGCCAGCTGCCGGGGGAACACTGAAGCTTTCTTT
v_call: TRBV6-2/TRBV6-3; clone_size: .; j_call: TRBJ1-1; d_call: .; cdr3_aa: CASSSFRGDTEAFF; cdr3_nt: TGTGCCAGCAGTTCTTTTAGGGGTGACACTGAAGCTTTCTTT
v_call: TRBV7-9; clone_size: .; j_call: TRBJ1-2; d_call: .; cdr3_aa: CASSSTGQSKGYTF; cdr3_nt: TGTGCCAGCAGCTCAACCGGACAGTCTAAAGGCTACACCTTC
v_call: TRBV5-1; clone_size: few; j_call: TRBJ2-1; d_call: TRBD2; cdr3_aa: CASSALAGSYNEQFF; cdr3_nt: TGCGCCAGCAGCGCGCTAGCGGGAAGTTACAATGAGCAGTTCTTC
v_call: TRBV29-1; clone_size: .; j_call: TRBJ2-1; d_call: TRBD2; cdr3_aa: CSVYGLAGGSSYNEQFF; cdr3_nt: TGCAGCGTCTACGGACTAGCGGGAGGGAGCTCCTACAATGAGCAGTTCTTC
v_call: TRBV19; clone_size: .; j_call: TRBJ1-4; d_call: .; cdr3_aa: CASNEGVGTNEKLFF; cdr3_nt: TGTGCCAGTAATGAGGGTGTTGGAACTAATGAAAAACTGTTTTTT
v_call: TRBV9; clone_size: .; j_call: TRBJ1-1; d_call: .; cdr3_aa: CASSGQYDTEAFF; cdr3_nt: TGTGCCAGCAGCGGGCAGTACGACACTGAAGCTTTCTTT
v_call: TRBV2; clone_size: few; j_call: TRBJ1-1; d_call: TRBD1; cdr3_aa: CASSEGQSFAFF; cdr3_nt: TGTGCCAGCAGTGAGGGACAGTCCTTCGCTTTCTTT
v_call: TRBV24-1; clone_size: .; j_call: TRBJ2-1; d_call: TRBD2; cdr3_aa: CATSDLAGGHNEQFF; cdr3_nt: TGTGCCACCAGTGATCTAGCGGGAGGTCACAATGAGCAGTTCTTC
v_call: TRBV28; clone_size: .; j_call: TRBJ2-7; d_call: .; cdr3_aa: CASSPGVGMSEQYF; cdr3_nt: TGTGCCAGCAGTCCAGGGGTCGGAATGAGCGAGCAGTACTTC
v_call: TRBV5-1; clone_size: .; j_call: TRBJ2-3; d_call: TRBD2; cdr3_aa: CASSPGLAGPTDTQYF; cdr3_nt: TGCGCCAGCAGCCCCGGACTAGCGGGCCCCACAGATACGCAGTATTTT
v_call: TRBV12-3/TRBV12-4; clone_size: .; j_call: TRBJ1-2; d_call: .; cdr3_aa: CASSLGDNYGYTF; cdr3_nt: TGTGCCAGCAGTTTAGGAGATAACTATGGCTACACCTTC
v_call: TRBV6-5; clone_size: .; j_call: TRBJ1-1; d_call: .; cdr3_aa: CATPRQGNTEAFF; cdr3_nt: TGTGCCACCCCACGCCAGGGGAACACTGAAGCTTTCTTT
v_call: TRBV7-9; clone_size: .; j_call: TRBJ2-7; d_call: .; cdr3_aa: CASSFGGSYEQYF; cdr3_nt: TGTGCCAGCAGCTTTGGAGGGTCCTACGAGCAGTACTTC
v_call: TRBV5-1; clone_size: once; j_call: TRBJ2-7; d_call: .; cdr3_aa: CASSLLGAGRYEQYF; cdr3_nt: TGCGCCAGCAGCTTATTAGGGGCAGGGCGATACGAGCAGTACTTC
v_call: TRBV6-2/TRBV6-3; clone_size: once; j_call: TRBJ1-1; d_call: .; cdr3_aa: CASSLGGINTEAFF; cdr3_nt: TGTGCCAGCAGCCTCGGGGGAATCAACACTGAAGCTTTCTTT
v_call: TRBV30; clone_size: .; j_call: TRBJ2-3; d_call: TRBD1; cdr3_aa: CAWSRGGGTDTQYF; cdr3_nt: TGTGCCTGGAGTAGAGGGGGCGGCACAGATACGCAGTATTTT
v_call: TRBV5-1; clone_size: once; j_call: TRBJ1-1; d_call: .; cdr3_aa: CASSLVRGTTEAFF; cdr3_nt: TGCGCCAGCAGCTTGGTCCGGGGGACCACTGAAGCTTTCTTT
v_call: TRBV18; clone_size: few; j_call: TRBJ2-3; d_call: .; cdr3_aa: CASSPRYSTDTQYF; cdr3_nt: TGTGCCAGCTCACCGAGATACTCCACAGATACGCAGTATTTT
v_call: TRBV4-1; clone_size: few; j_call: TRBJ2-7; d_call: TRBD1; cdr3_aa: CASSHAGGSSYEQYF; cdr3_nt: TGCGCCAGCAGCCACGCAGGGGGTTCATCCTACGAGCAGTACTTC
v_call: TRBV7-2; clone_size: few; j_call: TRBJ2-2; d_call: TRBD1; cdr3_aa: CASSFRTGVGELFF; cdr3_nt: TGTGCCAGCAGCTTCAGGACAGGGGTTGGGGAGCTGTTTTTT
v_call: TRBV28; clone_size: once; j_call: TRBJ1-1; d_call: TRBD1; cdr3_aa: CAGRPTGVTEAFF; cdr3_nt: TGTGCCGGCAGGCCTACAGGGGTAACTGAAGCTTTCTTT
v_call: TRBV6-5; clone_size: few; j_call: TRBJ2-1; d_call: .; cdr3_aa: CASSYMAGYNEQFF; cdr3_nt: TGTGCCAGCAGTTATATGGCAGGGTACAATGAGCAGTTCTTC
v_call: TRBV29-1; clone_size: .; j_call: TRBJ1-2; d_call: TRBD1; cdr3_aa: CSVGTGAGYTF; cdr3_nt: TGCAGCGTCGGGACAGGTGCTGGCTACACCTTC
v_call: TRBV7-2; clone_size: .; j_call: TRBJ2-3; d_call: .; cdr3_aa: CASSPAGSTDTQYF; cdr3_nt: TGTGCCAGCAGTCCCGCAGGGAGCACAGATACGCAGTATTTT
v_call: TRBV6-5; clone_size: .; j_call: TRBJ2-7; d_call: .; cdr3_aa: CASSYSNRVGDEQYF; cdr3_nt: TGTGCCAGCAGTTACTCGAACAGGGTGGGTGACGAGCAGTACTTC
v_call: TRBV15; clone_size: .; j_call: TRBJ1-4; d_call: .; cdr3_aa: CATSRGSGGNNEKLFF; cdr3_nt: TGTGCCACCAGCAGAGGGTCGGGGGGAAATAATGAAAAACTGTTTTTT
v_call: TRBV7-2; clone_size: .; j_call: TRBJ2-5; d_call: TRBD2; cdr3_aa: CASSLTSGRTKTQYF; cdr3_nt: TGTGCCAGCAGCTTGACTAGCGGGAGGACAAAGACCCAGTACTTC
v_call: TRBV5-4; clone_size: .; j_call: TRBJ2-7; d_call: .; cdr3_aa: CASSPAPGKVVVSEQYF; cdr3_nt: TGTGCCAGCAGCCCGGCCCCGGGAAAGGTAGTAGTATCCGAGCAGTACTTC
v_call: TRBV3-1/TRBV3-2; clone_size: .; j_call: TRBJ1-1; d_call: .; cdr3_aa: CASSQDAGLGEAFF; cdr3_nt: TGTGCCAGCAGCCAAGATGCGGGCTTGGGTGAAGCTTTCTTT
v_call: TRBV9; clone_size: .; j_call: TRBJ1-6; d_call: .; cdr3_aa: CASSVDNRNSPLHF; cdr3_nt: TGTGCCAGCAGCGTAGACAATCGCAATTCACCCCTCCACTTT
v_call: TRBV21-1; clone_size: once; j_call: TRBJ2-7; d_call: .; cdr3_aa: CASSGTGTAIYEQYF; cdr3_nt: TGTGCCAGCAGCGGAACCGGGACAGCAATTTACGAGCAGTACTTC
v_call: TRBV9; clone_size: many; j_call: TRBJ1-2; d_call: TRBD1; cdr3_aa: CASSAPRTGRDGYTF; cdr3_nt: TGTGCCAGCAGCGCCCCTAGGACAGGGAGAGATGGCTACACCTTC
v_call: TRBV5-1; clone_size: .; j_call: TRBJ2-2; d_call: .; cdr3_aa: CASRSGQPNTGELFF; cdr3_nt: TGCGCCAGCAGATCGGGACAACCGAACACCGGGGAGCTGTTTTTT
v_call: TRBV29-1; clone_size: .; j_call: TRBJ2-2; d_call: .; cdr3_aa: CSVEGGNTGELFF; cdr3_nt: TGCAGCGTTGAGGGGGGTAACACCGGGGAGCTGTTTTTT
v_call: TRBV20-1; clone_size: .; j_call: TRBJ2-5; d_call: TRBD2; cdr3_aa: CSASSRTSGSKTQYF; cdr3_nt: TGCAGTGCGAGTTCCCGGACTAGCGGGAGCAAGACCCAGTACTTC
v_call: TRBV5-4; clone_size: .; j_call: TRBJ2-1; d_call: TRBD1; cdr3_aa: CASSLQIRGIGEQFF; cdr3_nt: TGTGCCAGCAGCTTGCAAATCAGGGGGATAGGTGAGCAGTTCTTC
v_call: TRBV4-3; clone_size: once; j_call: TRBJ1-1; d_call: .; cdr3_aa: CASSYQETMNTEAFF; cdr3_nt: TGCGCCAGCAGCTATCAGGAAACCATGAACACTGAAGCTTTCTTT
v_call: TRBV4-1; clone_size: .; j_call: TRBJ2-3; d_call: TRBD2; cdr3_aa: CASSRTGTSGTDTQYF; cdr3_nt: TGCGCCAGCAGCAGGACCGGGACTAGCGGCACAGATACGCAGTATTTT
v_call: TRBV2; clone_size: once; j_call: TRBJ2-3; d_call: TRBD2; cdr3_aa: CASRQSSGSSDTQYF; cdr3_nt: TGTGCCAGCAGACAGTCTAGCGGGAGCTCAGATACGCAGTATTTT
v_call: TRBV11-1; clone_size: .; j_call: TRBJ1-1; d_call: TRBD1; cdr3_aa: CASSASGTVTEAFF; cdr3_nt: TGTGCCAGCAGCGCGTCCGGGACAGTTACTGAAGCTTTCTTT
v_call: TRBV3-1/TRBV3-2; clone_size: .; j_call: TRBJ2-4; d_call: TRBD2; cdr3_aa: CASSPGLAGGRFNIQYF; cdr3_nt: TGTGCCAGCAGCCCGGGACTAGCGGGAGGACGGTTTAACATTCAGTACTTC
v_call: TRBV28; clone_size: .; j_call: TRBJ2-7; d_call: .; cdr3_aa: CASSSPLSEQYF; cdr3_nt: TGTGCCAGCAGTTCCCCCTTGAGCGAGCAGTACTTC
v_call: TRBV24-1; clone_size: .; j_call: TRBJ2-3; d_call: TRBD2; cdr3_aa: CATSDPTSVPDTQYF; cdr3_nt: TGTGCCACCAGTGACCCAACTAGCGTCCCAGATACGCAGTATTTT
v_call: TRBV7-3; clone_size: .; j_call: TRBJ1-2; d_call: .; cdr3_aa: CASSQDHRGYGYTF; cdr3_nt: TGTGCCAGCAGCCAAGATCATAGGGGCTATGGCTACACCTTC
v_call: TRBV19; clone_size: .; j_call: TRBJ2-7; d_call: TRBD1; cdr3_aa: CASSVRDRRSSYEQYF; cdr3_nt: TGTGCCAGTAGTGTCCGGGACAGGCGAAGCTCCTACGAGCAGTACTTC
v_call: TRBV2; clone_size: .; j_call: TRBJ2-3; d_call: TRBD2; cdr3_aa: CASSVRLAEVSTSTDTQYF; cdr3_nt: TGTGCCAGCAGCGTGAGACTAGCGGAAGTTTCAACTAGCACAGATACGCAGTATTTT
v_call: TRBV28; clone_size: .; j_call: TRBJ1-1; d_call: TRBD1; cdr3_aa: CASLQGGTEAFF; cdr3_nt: TGTGCCAGCTTACAGGGGGGCACTGAAGCTTTCTTT
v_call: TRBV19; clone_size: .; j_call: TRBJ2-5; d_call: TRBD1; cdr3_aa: CASSIVPGGYQETQYF; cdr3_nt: TGTGCCAGTAGTATTGTACCAGGGGGCTACCAAGAGACCCAGTACTTC
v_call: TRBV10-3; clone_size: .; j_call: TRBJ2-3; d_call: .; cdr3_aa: CAISTNRDFWRGTDTQYF; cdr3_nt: TGTGCCATCAGTACTAACCGGGACTTCTGGAGGGGCACAGATACGCAGTATTTT
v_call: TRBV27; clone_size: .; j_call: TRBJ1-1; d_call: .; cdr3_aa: CASSLSGANTEAFF; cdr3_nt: TGTGCCAGCAGTTTATCGGGGGCGAACACTGAAGCTTTCTTT
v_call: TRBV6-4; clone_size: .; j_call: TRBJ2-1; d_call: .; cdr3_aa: CASSDQINNEQFF; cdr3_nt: TGTGCCAGCAGTGACCAGATAAACAATGAGCAGTTCTTC
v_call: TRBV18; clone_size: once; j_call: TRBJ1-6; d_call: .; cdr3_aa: CASSPERVLGAPLHF; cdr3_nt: TGTGCCAGCTCACCGGAAAGGGTCCTGGGAGCACCCCTCCACTTT
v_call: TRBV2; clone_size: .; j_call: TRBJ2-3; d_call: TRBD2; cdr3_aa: CASRWTLLLAGITDTQYF; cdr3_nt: TGTGCCAGCAGATGGACCCTCCTCCTAGCGGGGATCACAGATACGCAGTATTTT
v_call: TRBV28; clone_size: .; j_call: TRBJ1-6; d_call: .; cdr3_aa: CASWTSRSPLHF; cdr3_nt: TGTGCCAGTTGGACTTCAAGGTCACCCCTCCACTTT
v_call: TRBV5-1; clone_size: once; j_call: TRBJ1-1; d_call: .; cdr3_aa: CASSTETGGTEAFF; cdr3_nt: TGCGCCAGCAGCACCGAAACTGGAGGCACTGAAGCTTTCTTT